These T cell receptor beta chains were read from a single sample in a study of T cell changes during pregnancy in multiple sclerosis. Repertoires were generated with immunoSEQ multiplex PCR, while TCRdb's copy carries only in-frame clones and drops some. The table lists about 38,000 clones, around 91% of them singletons. The specimen was CD8+ T cells from peripheral blood mononuclear cells, collected in the second trimester of pregnancy. Receptors originate from a female donor with multiple sclerosis, enrolled in a pregnancy study. Each CDR3 is given with its conserved first and last residue. A D gene is named only where the DNA matches it firmly. Not every row has a clone size; where given, it reads once, few, many or a size class.

j_gene | abundance | d_gene | v_gene | CDR3nt | CDR3aa
TRBJ1-2 | NA | NA | TRBV5-1 | TGCGCCAGCAGCTTGAACAGAGACTATGGCTACACCTTC | CASSLNRDYGYTF
TRBJ2-3 | NA | NA | TRBV23-1 | TGCGCCAGCCCCTCCGGGCTAGCGTCGGATACGCAGTATTTT | CASPSGLASDTQYF
TRBJ1-3 | NA | NA | TRBV12-5 | TGTGCTAGTGGTTTTATTTTGGAGGGCCAGACCGGAAACACCATATATTTT | CASGFILEGQTGNTIYF
TRBJ1-1 | NA | NA | TRBV7-9 | TGTGCCAGCAGCAACAGGGAAATGAACACTGAAGCTTTCTTT | CASSNREMNTEAFF
TRBJ2-7 | NA | TRBD2 | TRBV14 | TGTGCCAGCAGCCAAGGAGTTCTAGCGGGGGACTACGAGCAGTACTTC | CASSQGVLAGDYEQYF
TRBJ2-7 | NA | NA | TRBV7-6 | TGTGCCAGCAGCCACGGACAGTACTACGAGCAGTACTTC | CASSHGQYYEQYF
TRBJ2-2 | NA | TRBD1 | TRBV5-3 | TGTGCCAGAAGCGTTGGGACAGCCTCGAACACCGGGGAGCTGTTTTTT | CARSVGTASNTGELFF
TRBJ1-5 | NA | NA | TRBV4-3 | TGCGCCAGCAGCCAAGAGGAGTCAGGGGATCAGCCCCAGCATTTT | CASSQEESGDQPQHF
TRBJ2-1 | NA | TRBD2 | TRBV27 | TGTGCCAGCCTAGGACTAGCGGCAGGGAATGAGCAGTTCTTC | CASLGLAAGNEQFF
TRBJ2-1 | NA | TRBD2 | TRBV27 | TGTGCCAGCAGTTCTCGGGCGGGAGGGCCATACAATGAGCAGTTCTTC | CASSSRAGGPYNEQFF
TRBJ1-5 | few | NA | TRBV4-2 | TGTGCCAGCAGCCAAGTGGCAGGGAATAGCAATCAGCCCCAGCATTTT | CASSQVAGNSNQPQHF
TRBJ1-2 | NA | NA | TRBV29-1 | TGCAGCGTTGAGGAGGGGCAGGGCAACTATGGCTACACCTTC | CSVEEGQGNYGYTF
TRBJ2-3 | NA | TRBD2 | TRBV4-2 | TGTGCCAGCAGCCAAGGGGTGGCTAGCGGGCGTACAACAGATACGCAGTATTTT | CASSQGVASGRTTDTQYF